This T cell receptor beta chain stems from a study of OX40 agonist ivuxolimab in advanced cancers. Overall study context: Patients received ivuxolimab, an intravenous treatment, every 2 weeks at 0.01 to 10 mg/kg. Study outcomes and limitations: Compared with CD4+, CD8+ T cells on average had more expanded clones. In the 0.1 to 3.0 mg/kg range, CD4+ and CD8+ blood T cells had expanded clonally by week 6.

The table came from immunoSEQ multiplex PCR; TCRdb's copy has only in-frame clones and leaves some out. The sample gives 60,000 to 75,000 clones, 90% to 95% of which show up once; roughly 13% is in the top ten. The V end was cut by 0 bases, the J end by 5 bases, with 10 bases between. The CDR3 extends over 14 amino acids. CDR1 is MGHRA, CDR2 YSYEKL, per germline. In regard to this clone: Antigen specificity is unknown.

The clonotype originates from an adult with an advanced solid tumor such as melanoma, head and neck, liver or kidney cancer. The sample in question was CD4+ or CD8+ T cells sorted from blood, obtained in a trial of the OX40 agonist ivuxolimab. The chain is built from TRBV4-1 and TRBJ1-2; no firm D call. CDR3 in amino acids: CASSQDPTAYGYTF. The CDR3 DNA sequence: TGCGCCAGCAGCCAAGATCCTACCGCTTATGGCTACACCTTC.